The 19 T cell receptor beta chains below all came from one sample that was sequenced in a study of T cells in Graves' hyperthyroidism and ophthalmopathy. RNA transcripts yielded amplified TCR beta CDR3 regions. The HTBI primer set was used in a first-round RT-PCR of the TCR CDR3. MiXCR was run by TCRdb on the multiplex PCR reads, yielding one entry per CDR3 protein. The repertoire holds about 720,000 distinct CDR3 sequences, around 20% seen once, with roughly 17% in the top ten. The sequenced sample was blood. Receptors were obtained from a woman aged 50 to 60 with Graves' hyperthyroidism that later progressed to Graves' ophthalmopathy.

This clonotype was seen many times. This chain joins TRBV6-1 and TRBJ2-7; 8 bases agree with TRBD1. V lost 8 bases, J lost 5 bases, and 11 bases stayed unmatched. The CDR3 length is 14 residues. Germline V gene lookup returns CDR1 MNHNS and CDR2 SASEGT. Here the CDR3 DNA reads TGTGCCAGCGGGCCGGGACAGGTTGTCGACGAGCAGTACTTC. Its protein is CASGPGQVVDEQYF.

The sample holds a few counts of this clonotype. This chain connects TRBV27 to TRBJ2-7; no firm D call. CDR1 and CDR2 (germline): MNHEY, SMNVEV (reference sequence). This CDR3 contains 13 residues. V gave up 5 bases and J gave up 0 bases, with 8 bases separating them. The CDR3 is CASSDGSSYEQYF. The CDR3 bases are TGTGCCAGCAGTGACGGTAGCTCCTACGAGCAGTACTTC.

In its sample, this clonotype was seen many times. The genes are TRBV3-1 and TRBJ1-4; TRBD1 might be the D (5 bases). The germline gives CDR1 LGHDT, CDR2 YNNKEL (reference sequence). The CDR3 covers 15 residues. V was cut by 1 base and J by 4 bases, with 10 bases left in between. CDR3 sequence (DNA): TGTGCCAGCAGCCAAGCGAGACAGAGTAATGAAAAACTGTTTTTT. It codes for CASSQARQSNEKLFF. Using reference TRBV3-1 and TRBJ1-4 for the parts outside the CDR3, the full variable domain is DTAVSQTPKYLVTQMGNDKSIKCEQNLGHDTMYWYKQDSKKFLKIMFSYNNKELIINETVPNRFSPKSPDKAHLNLHINSLELGDSAVYFCASSQARQSNEKLFFGSGTQLSVL.

This clonotype was seen a few times. This chain connects TRBV7-3 to TRBJ2-2, with D unclear. The ends were cut back, 5 bases at V and 3 bases at J, with 10 bases in the middle. CDR3 length: 14 amino acids. Germline V gene lookup returns CDR1 SGHTA and CDR2 FQGTGA. CDR3 sequence reads: CASSLDLYTGELFF. The CDR3 DNA follows: TGTGCCAGCAGCCTCGACTTGTACACCGGGGAGCTGTTTTTT.

This clonotype was counted many times. This sequence joins TRBV7-8 and TRBJ2-3, with 8 bases aligning to TRBD2. Germline V CDR1 and CDR2: SGHVS, FQNEAQ. The CDR3 contains 15 residues. J gave up 4 bases and V 5 bases, and 8 bases lay outside the gene matches. DNA of the CDR3: TGTGCCAGCAGCCCCTCGGGGGGGCCGTCAGATACGCAGTATTTT. The encoded protein is CASSPSGGPSDTQYF.

In its sample, this clonotype was seen a few times. The gene calls are TRBV5-1 and TRBJ1-2, with 11 bases aligning to TRBD1. V lost 3 bases and J lost 4; bases outside the gene matches: 5. Germline V gives CDR1 SGHRS, CDR2 YFSETQ. The CDR3 sequence is 15 residues long. The CDR3 DNA is TGCGCCAGCAGCTCGGGACAGGGGGTTGGCTATGGCTACACCTTC. Protein sequence: CASSSGQGVGYGYTF.

The chain is built from TRBV3-1 and TRBJ1-2; D is uncertain. Germline CDR1 and CDR2: LGHDT and YNNKEL (reference sequence). V shed 4 bases and J shed 0 bases, with 9 bases lying between them. CDR3 length: 14 residues. The CDR3 nucleotides are TGTGCCAGCAGCCCGCCGAGCGCTAACTATGGCTACACCTTC. It yields the protein CASSPPSANYGYTF.

This clonotype came up a few times. This sequence joins TRBV6-5 and TRBJ1-5; D gene ambiguous. The V end was cut by 2 bases, the J end by 1 base, with 3 bases between. The CDR3 extends over 13 amino acids. Germline loops: CDR1 MNHEY, CDR2 SVGAGI. In DNA form, the CDR3 reads TGTGCCAGCAGTTACGACAGCAATCAGCCCCAGCATTTT. Translation gives CASSYDSNQPQHF.

This clonotype showed up just a few times. The V gene is TRBV18, the J gene TRBJ1-4; D is unclear. V was trimmed by 3 bases and J by 0 bases, leaving 8 bases between them. Germline V CDR1 and CDR2: KGHSH, LQKENI. The CDR3 totals 15 residues. The chain's CDR3 is CASSPSGATNEKLFF. In nucleotides, the CDR3 is TGTGCCAGCTCACCGTCCGGAGCAACTAATGAAAAACTGTTTTTT.

This clonotype was detected many times. The chain employs TRBV3-1 and TRBJ2-7, with TRBD2 identical over 9 bases. V lost 6 bases, J lost 2 bases, and 8 bases stayed unmatched. The CDR3 extends over 15 amino acids. In germline, CDR1 is LGHDT, CDR2 YNNKEL (reference sequence). The DNA for the CDR3 is TGTGCCAGCAGTCCAGCCAGCGGGGGGCCCTACGAGCAGTACTTC. It yields the protein CASSPASGGPYEQYF.

In its sample, this clonotype was seen a few times. This chain uses TRBV27 with TRBJ1-3; a possible D gene is TRBD1 (5 bases). V lost 3 bases and J 8 bases, leaving 17 bases between the germline ends. Germline V gene lookup returns CDR1 MNHEY and CDR2 SMNVEV (reference sequence). The CDR3 contains 15 residues. The CDR3 DNA follows: TGTGCCAGCAGTTTGCTCCCGACAGACGGGGACACCATATATTTT. Protein: CASSLLPTDGDTIYF.

The V call is TRBV18, the J call TRBJ2-7; 7 bases are a match to TRBD1. V shed 3 bases and J 6 bases; nucleotides not matched to a gene: 11. CDR1 is KGHSH, CDR2 LQKENI, per germline. This CDR3 region has 15 residues. In nucleotides, the CDR3 is TGTGCCAGCTCACCCCAGACAGGGTGGTCCGGCGAGCAGTACTTC. As protein: CASSPQTGWSGEQYF.

This clonotype occurred once. A much more abundant neighbour one base away suggests this may be a read error. The genes are TRBV18 and TRBJ1-1, with 7 bases aligning to TRBD1. CDR1 KGHSH and CDR2 LQKENI come from the germline V gene. The V and J ends lost 3 bases and 2 bases, in that order; junction bases with no gene match: 3. The length of the CDR3 is 14 residues. The CDR3 nucleotides read TGTGCCAGCTCACCGGGGGACAGCAACACTGAAGCTTTCTTT. Translation gives CASSPGDSNTEAFF.

This clonotype has a handful of counts. V is TRBV7-9 and J is TRBJ1-2, with 8 bases lining up with TRBD1. From germline, CDR1 is SEHNR and CDR2 FQNEAQ (reference sequence). Trimming removed 5 bases from V and 4 bases from J; junction bases left unmatched: 9. The CDR3 is 15 amino acids. The CDR3 sequence is CASSRLDRDSYGYTF. The CDR3 nucleotides read TGTGCCAGCAGCCGTCTGGACAGGGATTCCTATGGCTACACCTTC.

V is TRBV7-2 and J is TRBJ2-7, with D maybe TRBD2 (5 bases). CDR1 is SGHTA and CDR2 is FQGNSA in the germline V gene. The CDR3 extends over 15 amino acids. V lost 5 bases to trimming and J lost 0 bases, with 14 bases between them. The CDR3 is CASSGGPLSSYEQYF. Written as DNA, the CDR3 is TGTGCCAGCAGCGGCGGGCCGTTAAGCTCCTACGAGCAGTACTTC.

This clonotype was counted a few times. The germline gene is not matched at one end of the junction; a read error may be the cause. The rearrangement joins TRBV6-1 to TRBJ2-1, with TRBD2 matching 9 bases. Germline-derived CDR1 and CDR2 are MNHNS and SASEGT. This CDR3 is built from 14 residues. Written as DNA, the CDR3 is TGCGCCAGCAGTGTCGGCGGGGGGGCGGGTGAGCAGTTCTTC. It codes for CASSVGGGAGEQFF.

CDR3 coding DNA: TGCAGTGCTAGACCCCGAGGGGTACGTCATGGCTACACCTTC. This sequence encodes CSARPRGVRHGYTF. The gene calls are TRBV20-1 and TRBJ1-2; possible D gene TRBD1, 5 bases. The CDR3 covers 14 residues. Per germline, CDR1 DFQATT and CDR2 SNEGSKA (reference sequence). V was shortened by 2 bases and J by 6 bases, with 16 bases between the two germline ends.

The chain uses TRBV7-9 and TRBJ1-5, with D possibly matching TRBD1 (5 bases). Germline V lookup: CDR1 SEHNR, CDR2 FQNEAQ (reference sequence). CDR3 length: 16 residues. Trimming cost V 4 bases and J 1 base, with 14 bases left between them. CDR3 coding DNA: TGTGCCAGCAGCTGGGGGGTAAAACAGAGCAATCAGCCCCAGCATTTT. Residues: CASSWGVKQSNQPQHF.

In this sample, this clonotype turned up many times. V and J are TRBV24-1 and TRBJ2-1, with TRBD1 matching over 9 bases. The J segment lost 9 bases and the V segment lost 4 bases, leaving 6 bases of the junction unmatched. Germline-derived CDR1 and CDR2 are KGHDR and SFDVKD. The CDR3 covers 14 residues. The CDR3 region has the DNA TGTGCCACCAGTGACGCGGACAGGGGAAGTGAGCAGTTCTTC. Protein sequence: CATSDADRGSEQFF.